The 16 T cell receptor beta chains below were found in one sample sequenced in a study of cytomegalovirus exposure and HLA in healthy donors (TCRdb year 2017). Preparation of the library involved the immunoSEQ multiplex PCR assay. A mixture of 60 forward primers for TCR Vbeta segments and 13 reverse primers for TCR Jbeta segments was used in the multiplex PCR. Not all clones reach the TCRdb copy of this immuneACCESS table, which keeps in-frame sequences only. Checked studies attribute under half of the gap to unresolved V genes and leave the rest unexplained. The sample records 150,000 to 200,000 clones, over 75% of which are singletons. The ten largest clones capture more than 1.1% of the sample. Material: PBMCs. These receptors were obtained from a woman in her 30s in good health and CMV-seronegative.

The V and J genes are TRBV7-2 and TRBJ1-6, with unresolved D. CDR1 is SGHTA and CDR2 is FQGNSA in the germline V gene. The V end lost 4 bases, the J end lost 10 bases, and 20 bases lay between the germline ends. CDR3 size: 16 residues. This CDR3 is CASSSRKEGSVSPLHF. The CDR3 nucleotides are TGTGCCAGCAGCTCACGCAAGGAGGGATCCGTATCACCCCTCCACTTT.

The V gene is TRBV5-8, the J gene TRBJ1-6; no reliable D call. V was trimmed by 3 bases and J by 6 bases, leaving 16 bases between them. This CDR3 is 16 amino acids long. The V gene's germline CDR1 is SGHTS and CDR2 YDEGEE. CDR3 nucleotides: TGTGCCAGCAGCTCGGTAACACGGGGATTTAATTCACCCCTCCACTTT. It encodes CASSSVTRGFNSPLHF.

This clone was counted only a few times. The chain carries TRBV30 and TRBJ1-1; the match to TRBD1 covers 8 bases. V trimming: 5 bases; J trimming: 4 bases; junction bases outside the gene matches: 6. The CDR3 runs to 13 residues. In germline, CDR1 is GTSNPN, CDR2 SVGIG (reference sequence). The CDR3 nucleotides read TGTGCCTGGTACGGACAGGGCAGCACTGAAGCTTTCTTT. Protein sequence: CAWYGQGSTEAFF.

This chain uses TRBV2 with TRBJ2-3; weak D call: TRBD1 (6 bases). In germline, CDR1 is SNHLY, CDR2 FYNNEI. V was trimmed by 10 bases and J by 0 bases, leaving 11 bases between them. The CDR3 covers 13 residues. CDR3 nucleotide sequence: TGTGCCACCAAGGGGGTGAGCACAGATACGCAGTATTTT. Translated, it gives CATKGVSTDTQYF.

A few counts support this clone. The CDR3 coding sequence is TGTGCCAGCAGTCGGACACTTTCAGAAAAACTGTTTTTT. Translating it yields CASSRTLSEKLFF. This rearrangement joins TRBV6-1 to TRBJ1-4; maybe TRBD1 (5 bases). The germline gives CDR1 MNHNS, CDR2 SASEGT. Trimming stripped 5 bases from V and 8 bases from J, with 12 bases between. The CDR3 is 13 residues long.

The chain carries TRBV30 and TRBJ1-1; TRBD1 might be the D (5 bases). Germline lookup yields CDR1 GTSNPN and CDR2 SVGIG (reference sequence). With 8 bases removed from V and 8 bases from J, the gap between germline ends came to 12 bases. The CDR3 extends over 10 amino acids. Written as DNA, the CDR3 is TGTGCCGGCTTGACAGCAGAAGCTTTCTTT. Amino acids: CAGLTAEAFF.

The chain uses TRBV4-1 and TRBJ2-3; 7 positions agree with TRBD2. The V segment lost 2 bases and the J segment 4 bases; nucleotides outside the gene matches: 9. Germline CDR1 is MGHRA and CDR2 is YSYEKL. The CDR3 runs to 16 residues. The CDR3 is CASSQLLSGGPDTQYF. For the CDR3, the DNA is TGCGCCAGCAGCCAACTCCTTTCGGGGGGACCAGATACGCAGTATTTT.

This chain uses TRBV7-9 with TRBJ1-6; the D gene is possibly TRBD1 (5 bases). The CDR3 loop spans 19 amino acids. The germline CDR1 and CDR2 sequences are SEHNR and FQNEAQ (reference sequence). Trimming removed 5 bases from V and 0 bases from J, with 20 bases in between. The CDR3 here is CASSPRVQADSSYNSPLHF. The CDR3, as DNA: TGTGCCAGCAGCCCCAGGGTGCAGGCCGACAGCTCCTATAATTCACCCCTCCACTTT.

The CDR3 DNA sequence: TGTGCCAGCAGCTCCCACCCTCCCGAGCAGTACTTC. Its protein product is CASSSHPPEQYF. The chain recombines TRBV27 with TRBJ2-5; no clear D gene. With the DNA end fitting TRBJ2-7 better, the J assignment may be wrong. This CDR3 has 12 residues. Per germline, CDR1 MNHEY and CDR2 SMNVEV (reference sequence).

This chain connects TRBV5-6 to TRBJ2-1, with 8 bases that match TRBD2. This CDR3 is 14 amino acids long. V shed 2 bases, J shed 7 bases, and the junction held 5 bases outside the gene matches. Germline CDR1 is SGHDT and CDR2 is YYEEEE. CDR3 loop: CASSFSGGTNEQFF. The CDR3 nucleotides read TGTGCCAGCAGCTTTTCGGGGGGGACGAATGAGCAGTTCTTC. The whole variable domain, filled in from reference TRBV5-6 and TRBJ2-1, reads DAGVTQSPTHLIKTRGQQVTLRCSPKSGHDTVSWYQQALGQGPQFIFQYYEEEERQRGNFPDRFSGHQFPNYSSELNVNALLLGDSALYLCASSFSGGTNEQFFGPGTRLTVL.

This clone was seen more than once but under ten times. The V call is TRBV7-9, the J call TRBJ2-1; no clear D gene. The V and J ends lost 7 bases and 0 bases respectively, with 16 bases between them. This CDR3 contains 16 residues. Per the germline V gene, CDR1 is SEHNR and CDR2 is FQNEAQ (reference sequence). DNA for the CDR3: TGTGCCAGCACCCCAAGTGTCTTGAGCTCCTACAATGAGCAGTTCTTC. This codes for CASTPSVLSSYNEQFF.

The rearrangement joins TRBV5-1 to TRBJ2-4, with 9 positions matching TRBD1. V was pared by 0 bases and J by 11 bases, with 9 bases of the junction left unmatched. The CDR3 is 15 residues long. Germline V lookup: CDR1 SGHRS, CDR2 YFSETQ. The CDR3 sequence: CASSLGTGAVEVQYF. In DNA form, the CDR3 reads TGCGCCAGCAGCTTGGGGACAGGGGCCGTCGAGGTTCAGTACTTC.

The rearrangement joins TRBV5-4 to TRBJ2-7; tentative D call: TRBD2 (6 bases). Germline loops: CDR1 SGHNT, CDR2 YYREEE (reference sequence). The ends were cut back, 4 bases at V and 9 bases at J, with 14 bases in the middle. The CDR3 spans 12 residues. DNA of the CDR3: TGTGCCAGCAGCCCCCGCGGGGAGTTGCAGTACTTC. This encodes CASSPRGELQYF.

This clone appeared once. The V call is TRBV2, the J call TRBJ1-1, with a tentative D call TRBD1 (5 bases). This CDR3 comprises 11 residues. The ends were cut back, 2 bases at V and 11 bases at J, with 9 bases in the middle. Germline V gene data show CDR1 as SNHLY and CDR2 as FYNNEI. The CDR3 region is CASSESGDAFF. CDR3 nucleotides: TGTGCCAGCAGTGAATCGGGGGACGCTTTCTTT.

This clone was detected once. This chain connects TRBV29-1 to TRBJ2-5; 8 bases are shared with TRBD1. This CDR3 region has 11 residues. With 7 bases clipped from V and 3 bases from J, the junction kept 1 base outside the gene matches. From germline, CDR1 is SQVTM and CDR2 ANQGSEA. In DNA, the CDR3 is TGCAGCGCGGGACAGGAAGAGACCCAGTACTTC. Encoded protein: CSAGQEETQYF. Variable domain in full (rest from reference TRBV29-1 and TRBJ2-5): SAVISQKPSRDICQRGTSLTIQCQVDSQVTMMFWYRQQPGQSLTLIATANQGSEATYESGFVIDKFPISRPNLTFSTLTVSNMSPEDSSIYLCSAGQEETQYFGPGTRLLVL.

The V gene is TRBV7-8, the J gene TRBJ2-1; the D is unclear. CDR3 size: 14 residues. V lost 2 bases to trimming and J lost 4 bases, with 9 bases between them. Germline-derived CDR1 and CDR2 are SGHVS and FQNEAQ. The CDR3, as DNA: TGTGCCAGCAGCTTATTTGTGGAGTACAATGAGCAGTTCTTC. Amino acids: CASSLFVEYNEQFF.